Described below is a single TCR beta chain sequence and its context. The antigen remains undetermined. Sequenced material consisted of expressed TCRB transcripts (all of the isolated RNA was reverse transcribed). Sequencing used immunoSEQ multiplex PCR; TCRdb keeps in-frame clones, though not all of them. The repertoire holds 240,000 or so clones, with roughly 20% as singletons. This specimen comes from a study of beta chain features in type 1 diabetes. Points from the study as a whole: There was a moderate but significant shortening of TCRB CDR3s in all four CD4+ subsets of Type 1 diabetes patients.

This CDR3 contains 13 residues. Between the trimmed V and J ends, which lost 8 bases and 7 bases, there was a span of 17 bases. The germline CDR1 and CDR2 sequences are SNHLY and FYNNEI. This sequence was found in a woman aged 40-49 years with type 1 diabetes. The chain is built from TRBV2 and TRBJ1-2, with a possible D match to TRBD1 (6 bases). The sample consisted of naive CD4+ T cells from blood. The CDR3 region is CASPGQQRSGYTF. The CDR3 nucleotides read TGTGCCAGCCCCGGACAGCAGAGAAGTGGCTACACCTTC.